What follows are 26 T cell receptor beta chains derived from one specimen sequenced in a study of identical twins. TCRdb reprocessed the 5' RACE reads with MiXCR, giving one entry per CDR3 protein. The sample gives 470,000 or so distinct CDR3 sequences, 20% to 25% of which show up once; 2.9% is in the top ten. These sequences were also reported in another study, on T cells expressing NK-cell markers.

Sequences were obtained from CD4+ T cells sorted from blood. The receptor set was obtained from a woman younger than 30 in good health.

This clonotype was picked up many times. The rearrangement joins TRBV5-1 to TRBJ2-1; 9 positions match TRBD2. Trimming took 5 bases from V and 1 from J; bases not matched to a gene: 4. There are 15 residues in the CDR3. In germline, CDR1 is SGHRS, CDR2 YFSETQ. Written as DNA, the CDR3 is TGCGCCAGCAGGGATCTAGCGGGATCCTACAATGAGCAGTTCTTC. It yields the protein CASRDLAGSYNEQFF.

The chain has TRBV20-1 and TRBJ2-5; unclear D gene. This CDR3 region has 14 residues. CDR1 and CDR2 from the germline V gene are DFQATT and SNEGSKA (reference sequence). Trimming removed 0 bases from V and 2 bases from J, with 10 bases in between. The CDR3 here is CSARDWRSQETQYF. The CDR3 DNA reads TGCAGTGCTAGAGATTGGCGATCGCAAGAGACCCAGTACTTC.

The chain couples TRBV30 to TRBJ2-7, with D possibly TRBD2 on 6 matching bases. The CDR3 is 11 amino acids. Germline values: CDR1 GTSNPN, CDR2 SVGIG (reference sequence). Trimming pared 1 base from V and 6 bases from J, leaving 7 bases between. CDR3 sequence (DNA): TGTGCCTGGAGTGGGAGGGTCGAGCAGTACTTC. This sequence encodes CAWSGRVEQYF.

The V gene is TRBV7-2, the J gene TRBJ2-7; maybe TRBD2 (6 bases). CDR1 and CDR2 (germline): SGHTA, FQGNSA. Trimming left V 3 bases short and J 7 bases short, with 16 bases between. The CDR3 has 14 amino acids. The CDR3 region has the DNA TGTGCCAGCAGCTTGGCCCGTTTGGGGGGTGAGCAGTACTTC. This encodes CASSLARLGGEQYF.

The chain couples TRBV20-1 to TRBJ2-7; TRBD1 aligns across 7 bases. V shed 6 bases, J shed 0 bases, and the junction held 8 bases outside the gene matches. The germline gives CDR1 DFQATT, CDR2 SNEGSKA (reference sequence). The CDR3 covers 14 residues. CDR3 in amino acids: CSAQWDRYSYEQYF. In nucleotides, the CDR3 is TGCAGTGCCCAATGGGACAGATACTCCTACGAGCAGTACTTC.

CDR3: CASSHGTGSGNTIYF. In nucleotides, the CDR3 is TGCGCCAGCAGCCACGGAACAGGATCTGGAAACACCATATATTTT. The chain links TRBV5-1 to TRBJ1-3, with D perhaps matching TRBD1 (5 bases). V lost 4 bases to trimming and J lost 1 base, with 12 bases between them. The CDR3 extends over 15 amino acids. Germline CDR1 is SGHRS and CDR2 is YFSETQ. Full variable domain (remainder filled in from reference TRBV5-1 and TRBJ1-3): KAGVTQTPRYLIKTRGQQVTLSCSPISGHRSVSWYQQTPGQGLQFLFEYFSETQRNKGNFPGRFSGRQFSNSRSEMNVSTLELGDSALYLCASSHGTGSGNTIYFGEGSWLTVV.

The chain carries TRBV29-1 and TRBJ2-7, with D possibly matching TRBD1 (6 bases). The CDR3 loop spans 13 amino acids. Germline V CDR1 and CDR2: SQVTM, ANQGSEA. V was trimmed by 4 bases and J by 1 base, leaving 11 bases between them. The chain's CDR3 is CSVGRQGSYEQYF. Here the CDR3 DNA reads TGCAGCGTTGGTCGTCAGGGGTCCTACGAGCAGTACTTC.

This chain uses TRBV9 with TRBJ2-7; TRBD1 matches 9 bases. This CDR3 is 16 amino acids long. The V segment lost 5 bases and the J segment 5 bases; nucleotides outside the gene matches: 14. CDR1 SGDLS and CDR2 YYNGEE come from the germline V gene. For the CDR3, the DNA is TGTGCCAGCAGTTATCAGGCCGGGACAGGGAGCGACGAGCAGTACTTC. Protein sequence: CASSYQAGTGSDEQYF.

This chain links TRBV10-3 with TRBJ2-1, with a weak D call TRBD1 (6 bases). Germline V CDR1 and CDR2: ENHRY, SYGVKD. V dropped 5 bases and J dropped 4 bases, with 15 bases sitting between them. This CDR3 has 15 residues. CDR3 coding DNA: TGTGCCATCAGTTCTCCTCGGGACAATTACAATGAGCAGTTCTTC. Its protein product is CAISSPRDNYNEQFF.

V usage is TRBV9 and J usage is TRBJ1-2; tentatively, D is TRBD1 (6 bases). Per the germline V gene, CDR1 is SGDLS and CDR2 is YYNGEE. The V end lost 0 bases, the J end lost 4 bases, and 13 bases lay between the germline ends. This CDR3 region has 15 residues. The CDR3 sequence: CASSVVPGVGYGYTF. The CDR3 bases are TGTGCCAGCAGCGTAGTTCCAGGGGTCGGCTATGGCTACACCTTC.

The CDR3: CASSPGSPTYEQYF. The CDR3 DNA follows: TGCGCCAGCAGTCCAGGGTCCCCCACCTACGAGCAGTACTTC. The chain employs TRBV10-1 and TRBJ2-7; D is perhaps TRBD1 (5 bases). V gave up 5 bases and J gave up 2 bases, with 13 bases separating them. Germline V lookup: CDR1 WNHNN, CDR2 SYGVQD (reference sequence). The CDR3 spans 14 residues.

The chain is built from TRBV29-1 and TRBJ2-4, with TRBD1 matching over 7 bases. CDR3 length: 12 residues. Trimming cost V 4 bases and J 6 bases; bases outside gene matches: 3. Germline V gene data show CDR1 as SQVTM and CDR2 as ANQGSEA. The CDR3 sequence: CSVGNRGNIQYF. CDR3 DNA: TGCAGCGTTGGAAACAGGGGAAACATTCAGTACTTC.

The rearrangement links TRBV20-1 to TRBJ1-2; tentative D call: TRBD1 (5 bases). Germline CDR1 DFQATT, CDR2 SNEGSKA (reference sequence). V was cut by 1 base and J by 7 bases, with 19 bases left in between. The CDR3 covers 15 residues. CDR3 sequence (DNA): TGCAGTGCTAGAGCCCACCCCGGGGGGATTCGTGGCTACACCTTC. Encoded protein: CSARAHPGGIRGYTF.

This clonotype turned up a few times. The chain couples TRBV5-1 to TRBJ2-5; tentative D call: TRBD1 (5 bases). This CDR3 region has 13 residues. Trimming left V 4 bases short and J 5 bases short, with 12 bases between. CDR1 and CDR2 (germline): SGHRS, YFSETQ. CDR3 in DNA: TGCGCCAGCAGCCCTCCTGGGGCGGAGACCCAGTACTTC. Residues: CASSPPGAETQYF. Looking up the rest from reference TRBV5-1 and TRBJ2-5 gives the full variable domain: KAGVTQTPRYLIKTRGQQVTLSCSPISGHRSVSWYQQTPGQGLQFLFEYFSETQRNKGNFPGRFSGRQFSNSRSEMNVSTLELGDSALYLCASSPPGAETQYFGPGTRLLVL.

The chain has TRBV5-1 and TRBJ2-7; D gene ambiguous. The CDR3 is 13 residues long. Germline values: CDR1 SGHRS, CDR2 YFSETQ. V dropped 0 bases and J dropped 3 bases, with 7 bases sitting between them. The CDR3, as DNA: TGCGCCAGCAGCTTGGCACAGCGCTACGAGCAGTACTTC. This translates into CASSLAQRYEQYF.

The count of this clonotype is one. The chain employs TRBV5-1 and TRBJ2-3; D gene uncertain. This CDR3 contains 15 residues. V was trimmed by 0 bases and J by 5 bases, leaving 13 bases between them. The germline V gene has CDR1 SGHRS and CDR2 YFSETQ. The CDR3 bases are TGCGCCAGCAGCTTGGGACATCCCCCGGGAGATACGCAGTATTTT. Its translation is CASSLGHPPGDTQYF.

This clonotype showed up just a few times. V and J are TRBV5-1 and TRBJ2-5; D perhaps matches TRBD1 (7 bases). Germline loops: CDR1 SGHRS, CDR2 YFSETQ. Trimming left V 2 bases short and J 2 bases short, with 19 bases between. The CDR3 loop spans 17 amino acids. The CDR3, as DNA: TGCGCCAGCAGCTTCCATTTCGACAGGGAGGTTCAAGAGACCCAGTACTTC. The encoded protein is CASSFHFDREVQETQYF.

The chain combines TRBV7-9 with TRBJ1-5; weak D call: TRBD1 (6 bases). Germline loops: CDR1 SEHNR, CDR2 FQNEAQ (reference sequence). V was cut by 8 bases and J by 3 bases, with 20 bases left in between. The CDR3 is made up of 16 amino acids. The DNA for the CDR3 is TGTGCCAGCTCCTCGGGGGGTAGGGGGGACAATCAGCCCCAGCATTTT. This encodes CASSSGGRGDNQPQHF.

This clonotype came up a few times. This rearrangement joins TRBV9 to TRBJ2-4; possibly TRBD1 or TRBD2 for D (6 bases each). The CDR3 is 13 amino acids. V dropped 4 bases and J dropped 8 bases, with 13 bases sitting between them. Germline V gene data show CDR1 as SGDLS and CDR2 as YYNGEE. CDR3 residues: CASSRGHGDIQYF. In DNA, the CDR3 is TGTGCCAGCAGCCGGGGGCATGGAGACATTCAGTACTTC.

This clonotype was counted a few times. The rearrangement joins TRBV4-2 to TRBJ2-1; 11 bases are shared with TRBD2. The CDR3 sequence is 17 residues long. The V and J ends lost 1 base and 8 bases, in that order; junction bases with no gene match: 10. Germline V gives CDR1 LGHNA, CDR2 YNFKEQ. CDR3 sequence: CASSQATSGGLWHEQFF. CDR3 bases: TGTGCCAGCAGCCAAGCCACTAGCGGGGGTCTTTGGCATGAGCAGTTCTTC.

This sequence joins TRBV3-1 and TRBJ2-2; 9 bases match TRBD2. Looked up from germline, CDR1 is LGHDT and CDR2 is YNNKEL (reference sequence). The trim removed 6 bases at V and 4 bases at J, leaving 3 bases unmatched. This CDR3 has 14 residues. This chain's CDR3 is CASSLAGLTGELFF. As DNA, the CDR3 is TGTGCCAGCAGTCTAGCGGGACTCACCGGGGAGCTGTTTTTT.

This clonotype was observed a few times. The chain recombines TRBV5-6 with TRBJ1-1; TRBD1 might be the D (5 bases). Germline assignment: CDR1 SGHDT and CDR2 YYEEEE. The CDR3 is 12 amino acids. V lost 4 bases, J lost 7 bases, and 11 bases lay in between. CDR3 amino acids: CASSRGWDEAFF. The CDR3 DNA is TGTGCCAGCAGCCGGGGGTGGGATGAAGCTTTCTTT. Full variable domain (remainder filled in from reference TRBV5-6 and TRBJ1-1): DAGVTQSPTHLIKTRGQQVTLRCSPKSGHDTVSWYQQALGQGPQFIFQYYEEEERQRGNFPDRFSGHQFPNYSSELNVNALLLGDSALYLCASSRGWDEAFFGQGTRLTVV.

The genes are TRBV5-1 and TRBJ2-1, with TRBD1 identical over 7 bases. The CDR3 consists of 15 residues. V trimming: 3 bases; J trimming: 8 bases; junction bases outside the gene matches: 11. Germline CDR1 SGHRS, CDR2 YFSETQ. CDR3 nucleotide sequence: TGCGCCAGCAGCTCGGGACGACAGGGTAAAGATGAGCAGTTCTTC. Translating gives CASSSGRQGKDEQFF.

The chain uses TRBV5-1 and TRBJ2-3; D gene unclear. V lost 0 bases, J lost 8 bases, and 13 bases lay in between. Germline lookup yields CDR1 SGHRS and CDR2 YFSETQ. The CDR3 contains 14 residues. As DNA, the CDR3 is TGCGCCAGCAGCTTGGCGCAGCCTACGGGTACGCAGTATTTT. The encoded protein is CASSLAQPTGTQYF.

This clonotype has a single count. The chain uses TRBV4-3 and TRBJ2-1; D is uncertain. The V end was cut by 1 base, the J end by 1 base, with 11 bases between. This CDR3 region has 16 residues. Germline CDR1 and CDR2: LGHNA and YSLEER. The CDR3 here is CASSQVAFRSYNEQFF. DNA of the CDR3: TGCGCCAGCAGCCAAGTTGCTTTCAGGTCCTACAATGAGCAGTTCTTC.

The chain is built from TRBV20-1 and TRBJ2-1; possible D gene TRBD2, 5 bases. The germline V and J ends were trimmed by 0 bases and 3 bases, with 12 bases remaining between them. The CDR3 loop spans 15 amino acids. Germline V gene data show CDR1 as DFQATT and CDR2 as SNEGSKA (reference sequence). The CDR3 sequence: CSARDRVGIYNEQFF. In nucleotides, the CDR3 is TGCAGTGCTAGAGATCGGGTCGGGATCTACAATGAGCAGTTCTTC.